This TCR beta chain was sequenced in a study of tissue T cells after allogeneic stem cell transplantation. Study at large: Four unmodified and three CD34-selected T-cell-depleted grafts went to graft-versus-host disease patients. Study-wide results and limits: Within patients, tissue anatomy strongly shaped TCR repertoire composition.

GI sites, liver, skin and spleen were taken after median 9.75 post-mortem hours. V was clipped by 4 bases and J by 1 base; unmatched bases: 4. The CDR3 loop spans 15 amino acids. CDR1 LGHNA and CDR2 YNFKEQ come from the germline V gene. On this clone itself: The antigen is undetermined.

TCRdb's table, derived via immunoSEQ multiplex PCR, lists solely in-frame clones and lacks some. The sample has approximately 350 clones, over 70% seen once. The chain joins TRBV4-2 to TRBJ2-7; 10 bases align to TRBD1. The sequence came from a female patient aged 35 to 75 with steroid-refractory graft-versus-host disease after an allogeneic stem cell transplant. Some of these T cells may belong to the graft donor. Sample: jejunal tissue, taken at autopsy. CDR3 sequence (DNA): TGTGCCAGCAGCCTCGACAGGGGGCGTTCCTACGAGCAGTACTTC. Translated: CASSLDRGRSYEQYF.